The 27 T cell receptor beta chains reported below all come from one sample, sequenced in a study of human T cells and chemical hapten exposure. TCRdb recomputed calls from the RACE reads with MiXCR, one row per CDR3 protein. The sample holds some 190,000 distinct CDR3 sequences; 20% to 25% are singletons and the top ten take about 6.7%. The time point: patch test 1, 2 weeks after DPC sensitization. Treatment defined: therapeutic diphenylcyclopropenone sensitization with weekly scalp DPC. The input for sequencing was whole blood, taken in connection with sensitization to the hapten diphenylcyclopropenone (DPC). The source is a woman between 45 and 65 years old with alopecia areata. Some clones in this sample may be carry-over from other donors' samples.

The CDR3 DNA reads as TGTGCCAGCAGCCGGACAGCTTCTAGAACAGATACGCAGTATTTT. It translates to CASSRTASRTDTQYF. The chain couples TRBV7-2 to TRBJ2-3, with D possibly matching TRBD1 (6 bases). The CDR3 is made up of 15 amino acids. The germline V and J ends were trimmed by 5 bases and 3 bases, with 15 bases remaining between them. In germline, CDR1 is SGHTA, CDR2 FQGNSA.

V gene TRBV28 combines with J gene TRBJ1-2; D possibly corresponds to TRBD1 (6 bases). The length of the CDR3 is 11 residues. V was pared by 4 bases and J by 6 bases, with 6 bases between. CDR1 is MDHEN, CDR2 SYDVKM, per germline. CDR3 DNA sequence: TGTGCCAGCAGTTCAGGGGATGGCTACACCTTC. Translating gives CASSSGDGYTF.

The CDR3 here is CASSWGGTGGEKLFF. CDR3 coding DNA: TGCGCCAGCAGCTGGGGGGGGACCGGCGGTGAAAAACTGTTTTTT. The chain has TRBV5-1 and TRBJ1-4, with D perhaps matching TRBD1 (5 bases). Germline V CDR1 and CDR2: SGHRS, YFSETQ. This CDR3 has 15 amino acids. The V and J ends lost 3 bases and 7 bases respectively, with 16 bases between them.

The V and J genes are TRBV5-1 and TRBJ2-1; 11 nucleotides match TRBD2. The CDR3 totals 18 residues. Germline trimming cut 0 bases from V and 3 bases from J; bases unmatched to any gene: 8. From germline, CDR1 is SGHRS and CDR2 YFSETQ. CDR3 protein: CASSLASLTSGSYNEQFF. CDR3 DNA: TGCGCCAGCAGCTTGGCTTCCCTCACTAGCGGGAGCTACAATGAGCAGTTCTTC.

This clonotype was counted between two and nine times. V and J are TRBV20-1 and TRBJ2-1; 8 nucleotides align to TRBD1. This CDR3 comprises 11 residues. Germline values: CDR1 DFQATT, CDR2 SNEGSKA (reference sequence). The V gene end was trimmed by 2 bases and the J gene end by 14 bases; junction bases not matched to a gene: 5. CDR3 sequence: CSARSQGAKFF. CDR3 sequence (DNA): TGCAGTGCTAGATCCCAGGGGGCTAAGTTCTTC.

The chain employs TRBV29-1 and TRBJ1-1; D call uncertain. Germline assignment: CDR1 SQVTM and CDR2 ANQGSEA. The CDR3 totals 12 residues. Trimming took off 5 bases at V and 4 bases at J, with 11 bases between the two ends. The CDR3 DNA reads TGCAGCGTTACCGGGTACGGCACTGAAGCTTTCTTT. Encoded protein: CSVTGYGTEAFF.

The sample holds a few counts of this clonotype. V is TRBV6-6 and J is TRBJ2-3; TRBD2 is a possible D gene (6 bases). Germline V CDR1 and CDR2: MNHNY, SVGAGI (reference sequence). V dropped 5 bases and J dropped 4 bases, with 19 bases sitting between them. This CDR3 has 16 amino acids. The CDR3 region is CASSQGLLRVPDTQYF. In DNA, the CDR3 is TGTGCCAGCAGTCAGGGACTTCTAAGGGTCCCAGATACGCAGTATTTT.

This clonotype was seen a handful of times. This chain links TRBV7-2 with TRBJ1-6, with TRBD1 identical over 8 bases. J lost 7 bases, V lost 5 bases, and 7 bases had no gene match. CDR1 is SGHTA and CDR2 is FQGNSA in the germline V gene. The CDR3 loop spans 15 amino acids. Here the CDR3 reads CASSRTWTGNSPLHF. The CDR3 DNA reads TGTGCCAGCAGCCGCACGTGGACAGGGAATTCACCCCTCCACTTT. The entire variable domain, with the rest obtained from reference TRBV7-2 and TRBJ1-6, is as follows: GAGVSQSPSNKVTEKGKDVELRCDPISGHTALYWYRQSLGQGLEFLIYFQGNSAPDKSGLPSDRFSAERTGGSVSTLTIQRTQQEDSAVYLCASSRTWTGNSPLHFGNGTRLTVT.

This clonotype was observed a few times. The chain joins TRBV27 to TRBJ2-1, with TRBD1 identical over 8 bases. CDR3 length: 16 amino acids. Germline V gene lookup returns CDR1 MNHEY and CDR2 SMNVEV (reference sequence). V lost 4 bases to trimming and J lost 3 bases; unmatched junction nucleotides: 8. CDR3 loop: CASSSWTGWGYNEQFF. As DNA, the CDR3 is TGTGCCAGCAGTTCCTGGACAGGGTGGGGCTACAATGAGCAGTTCTTC.

This chain uses TRBV29-1 with TRBJ2-2; D might be TRBD1 (5 bases). CDR1 and CDR2 (germline): SQVTM, ANQGSEA. The length of the CDR3 is 14 residues. Trimming removed 2 bases from V and 0 bases from J, with 7 bases in between. The CDR3 region has the DNA TGCAGCGTTGAACAGGGCTCGAACACCGGGGAGCTGTTTTTT. Translated: CSVEQGSNTGELFF.

The V gene is TRBV29-1, the J gene TRBJ1-2, with 9 bases that match TRBD1. The CDR3 is 12 residues long. V shed 7 bases and J 6 bases; nucleotides not matched to a gene: 6. The germline gives CDR1 SQVTM, CDR2 ANQGSEA. Here the CDR3 DNA reads TGCAGCGGAACAACAGGGGGCCATGGCTACACCTTC. This sequence encodes CSGTTGGHGYTF.

The chain has TRBV11-2 and TRBJ2-1; no clear D. Germline V CDR1 and CDR2: SGHAT, FQNNGV. This CDR3 is 16 amino acids long. Trimming removed 5 bases at V and 2 bases at J, with 16 bases between. Written as DNA, the CDR3 is TGTGCCAGCAGCCGGGCGGACGGATTAACCTACAATGAGCAGTTCTTC. Translated, it gives CASSRADGLTYNEQFF.

The V gene is TRBV20-1, the J gene TRBJ2-7; the match to TRBD2 covers 10 bases. V lost 6 bases, J lost 2 bases, and 7 bases stayed unmatched. The germline V gene encodes CDR1 DFQATT and CDR2 SNEGSKA (reference sequence). The CDR3 consists of 14 residues. The CDR3 nucleotides are TGCAGTGCAACTACTAGCGGGGCCACCTACGAGCAGTACTTC. Translating it yields CSATTSGATYEQYF.

This chain joins TRBV28 and TRBJ2-2, with 10 bases that match TRBD2. The CDR3 loop spans 16 amino acids. The V gene's germline CDR1 is MDHEN and CDR2 SYDVKM. The junction had 10 bases not matched to a gene; V was cut back by 4 bases and J by 8 bases. The CDR3 protein is CASSSRASGSWGELFF. The CDR3 DNA reads TGTGCCAGCAGTTCGCGGGCTAGCGGGAGCTGGGGGGAGCTGTTTTTT.

The chain carries TRBV2 and TRBJ1-1; TRBD1 might be the D (5 bases). Germline V gene data show CDR1 as SNHLY and CDR2 as FYNNEI. V lost 5 bases and J 8 bases, leaving 15 bases between the germline ends. The CDR3 covers 13 residues. CDR3 region: CASSSMGGREAFF. The DNA for the CDR3 is TGTGCCAGCAGTTCAATGGGGGGGAGGGAAGCTTTCTTT.

The J gene is TRBJ2-4, the V gene TRBV29-1, with D maybe TRBD1 (5 bases). The CDR3 runs to 14 residues. Germline values: CDR1 SQVTM, CDR2 ANQGSEA. Trimming took 3 bases from V and 1 from J, leaving 10 bases between them. CDR3 region: CSVDRDGAKNIQYF. In DNA form, the CDR3 reads TGCAGCGTTGACAGGGATGGGGCCAAAAACATTCAGTACTTC. Supplemented by reference TRBV29-1 and TRBJ2-4, the full variable domain reads SAVISQKPSRDICQRGTSLTIQCQVDSQVTMMFWYRQQPGQSLTLIATANQGSEATYESGFVIDKFPISRPNLTFSTLTVSNMSPEDSSIYLCSVDRDGAKNIQYFGAGTRLSVL.

J is TRBJ2-2 and V is TRBV7-9; TRBD2 agrees at 7 bases. The V segment lost 5 bases and the J segment 4 bases; nucleotides outside the gene matches: 7. The CDR3 is 15 amino acids. The germline V gene has CDR1 SEHNR and CDR2 FQNEAQ (reference sequence). CDR3 coding DNA: TGTGCCAGCAGCCCGACTAGCCCCAGCACCGGGGAGCTGTTTTTT. Its translation is CASSPTSPSTGELFF.

The rearrangement joins TRBV24-1 to TRBJ1-2; possibly TRBD1 for D (5 bases). The CDR3 is 14 residues long. Looked up from germline, CDR1 is KGHDR and CDR2 is SFDVKD. The V end lost 12 bases, the J end lost 2 bases, and 18 bases lay between the germline ends. CDR3 sequence (DNA): TGTGCCCCACAGGCGTTGTCGACAAACTATGGCTACACCTTC. Residues: CAPQALSTNYGYTF.

Remarks on this clonotype: The junction departs from germline at one end; a sequencing error may be responsible. The V gene is TRBV6-6, the J gene TRBJ2-2; 7 bases are a match to TRBD1. The length of the CDR3 is 13 residues. Looked up from germline, CDR1 is MNHNY and CDR2 is SVGAGI (reference sequence). The chain's CDR3 is CASSYEGAGEPFF. DNA for the CDR3: TGTGCCAGCAGTTATGAGGGGGCCGGGGAGCCGTTTTTT.

This clonotype was found a few times. The chain joins TRBV7-9 to TRBJ1-1, with D tentatively TRBD1 (5 bases). With 4 bases removed from V and 3 bases from J, the gap between germline ends came to 21 bases. Looked up from germline, CDR1 is SEHNR and CDR2 is FQNEAQ (reference sequence). The CDR3 is 17 residues long. The CDR3 spells CASSSTRTIRKDTEAFF. DNA for the CDR3: TGTGCCAGCAGCTCAACCCGGACAATCAGAAAGGACACTGAAGCTTTCTTT.

This clonotype was observed a handful of times. This chain joins TRBV11-1 and TRBJ2-2; no clear D. Trimming took 5 bases from V and 2 from J, leaving 9 bases between them. The CDR3 is 14 amino acids. Germline V gene data show CDR1 as SGHAT and CDR2 as FQDESV (reference sequence). CDR3: CASSGRPNTGELFF. The CDR3, as DNA: TGTGCCAGCAGCGGGCGACCCAACACCGGGGAGCTGTTTTTT. The whole variable domain, filled in from reference TRBV11-1 and TRBJ2-2, reads EAEVAQSPRYKITEKSQAVAFWCDPISGHATLYWYRQILGQGPELLVQFQDESVVDDSQLPKDRFSAERLKGVDSTLKIQPAELGDSAMYLCASSGRPNTGELFFGEGSRLTVL.

This clonotype was counted only a few times. The chain combines TRBV14 with TRBJ2-3; no reliable D call. The ends were cut back, 2 bases at V and 6 bases at J, with 12 bases in the middle. The CDR3 is made up of 14 amino acids. Germline V CDR1 and CDR2: SGHDN, FVKESK. CDR3 in amino acids: CASSQLTSRDTQYF. The CDR3 nucleotides are TGTGCCAGCAGCCAACTGACCAGTCGGGATACGCAGTATTTT.

The V gene is TRBV6-2 or TRBV6-3, the J gene TRBJ1-1; tentatively, D is TRBD1 (6 bases). The length of the CDR3 is 15 residues. Germline CDR1 MNHEY, CDR2 SVGEGT. Trimming shortened V by 6 bases and J by 10 bases, and 24 bases separated the two germline ends. CDR3 amino acids: CASRKTTGLLGGAFF. The CDR3 DNA is TGTGCCAGCAGAAAAACGACAGGCCTTCTCGGCGGAGCTTTCTTT.

V gene TRBV9 combines with J gene TRBJ2-1; 12 positions match TRBD2. Germline assignment: CDR1 SGDLS and CDR2 YYNGEE. The CDR3 covers 15 residues. V gave up 4 bases and J gave up 6 bases; unmatched junction bases: 5. Written as DNA, the CDR3 is TGTGCCAGCAGCCCGACTAGCGGGAGTAGCAATGAGCAGTTCTTC. This sequence encodes CASSPTSGSSNEQFF.

This clonotype has a single count. The V gene is TRBV7-9, the J gene TRBJ1-1, with a possible D match to TRBD1 (6 bases). V lost 1 base and J lost 5, with 14 bases in between. From germline, CDR1 is SEHNR and CDR2 FQNEAQ (reference sequence). CDR3 length: 15 amino acids. The CDR3: CASSLDRGRGTEAFF. The CDR3 coding sequence is TGTGCCAGCAGCTTAGACCGGGGGCGAGGGACTGAAGCTTTCTTT. Looking up the rest from reference TRBV7-9 and TRBJ1-1 gives the full variable domain: DTGVSQNPRHKITKRGQNVTFRCDPISEHNRLYWYRQTLGQGPEFLTYFQNEAQLEKSRLLSDRFSAERPKGSFSTLEIQRTEQGDSAMYLCASSLDRGRGTEAFFGQGTRLTVV.

This clonotype was seen more than once but under ten times. V gene TRBV30 combines with J gene TRBJ1-2; 8 nucleotides agree with TRBD1. The germline V gene has CDR1 GTSNPN and CDR2 SVGIG (reference sequence). The CDR3 has 12 residues. V lost 3 bases and J lost 8; bases outside the gene matches: 5. The CDR3: CAWSQGARGYTF. The CDR3 nucleotides are TGTGCCTGGAGCCAGGGGGCGCGAGGCTACACCTTC.

About this clonotype itself: A read error may explain this, as a much larger clone is one base away. The CDR3 sequence is CSARDPGPASANEQFF. Here the CDR3 DNA reads TGCAGTGCTAGAGATCCGGGACCAGCATCTGCCAATGAGCAGTTCTTC. V is TRBV20-1 and J is TRBJ2-1; D may correspond to TRBD1 or TRBD2 (5 bases each). The CDR3 has 16 residues. The V end lost 0 bases, the J end lost 6 bases, and 18 bases lay between the germline ends. Germline assignment: CDR1 DFQATT and CDR2 SNEGSKA (reference sequence).